This T cell receptor beta chain was captured by sequencing in a study of post-analysis software for immune sequencing data. Study observations and caveats: Higher frequency in patients than in controls was seen for five TRBV segments, with TRBV5-6, TRBV5-1 and TRBV20-1 among them.

The CDR3 loop spans 15 amino acids. V trimming: 6 bases; J trimming: 2 bases; junction bases outside the gene matches: 9. CDR1 is LGHNT and CDR2 is FRNRAP in the germline V gene. Of note for this clonotype: Its antigen is not known.

TCR beta cDNA libraries included unique molecular identifiers. TCRdb ran MiXCR on the PCR reads and lists one entry per CDR3 protein. The repertoire holds roughly 870,000 distinct CDR3 sequences, 53% seen once, with approximately 4.5% in the top ten. This clonotype was sampled from a girl aged 5-17 years with multiple sclerosis. Sequencing was carried out using blood. The chain links TRBV12-5 to TRBJ1-2; TRBD1 matches at 7 bases. This CDR3 reads CASGLFPGQNYGYTF. The CDR3 DNA sequence: TGTGCTAGTGGCCTTTTCCCGGGACAGAACTATGGCTACACCTTC. Full variable domain (outside the CDR3, taken from reference TRBV12-5 and TRBJ1-2): DARVTQTPRHKVTEMGQEVTMRCQPILGHNTVFWYRQTMMQGLELLAYFRNRAPLDDSGMPKDRFSAEMPDATLATLKIQPSEPRDSAVYFCASGLFPGQNYGYTFGSGTRLTVV.